This is a list of T cell receptor beta chains from one sample in a study of blood T cell repertoires in COVID-19. Data came from immunoSEQ multiplex PCR; TCRdb stores just in-frame clones and leaves some out. Of roughly 400,000 clones in the sample, more than 85% were seen once. Sequenced input: PBMCs or T cells enriched from blood (not recorded which). These TCRs come from a middle-aged woman who had been exposed to COVID-19. CDR3s include the opening cysteine and the closing phenylalanine or tryptophan. The D gene is left open where the match is weak. Clone size, where shown, is once, few, many, or a class for clones that have expanded.

.	TRBV11-3	.	TRBJ1-2	TGTGCCAGCAGCTTAGTCTGTACTAACTATGGCTACACCTTC	CASSLVCTNYGYTF
TRBD2	TRBV5-1	.	TRBJ2-7	TGCGCCAGCAGCTTGGGGCTAGCGGGGGGGCGAAGCGAGCAGTACTTC	CASSLGLAGGRSEQYF
.	TRBV24-1	few	TRBJ1-2	TGTGCCACCAGTGATGGGCCAGGCTATGGCTACACCTTC	CATSDGPGYGYTF
TRBD1	TRBV3-1/TRBV3-2	few	TRBJ2-7	TGTGCCAGCAGCCAAGCACTACAGGGGGCGGGTGAGCAGTACTTC	CASSQALQGAGEQYF
.	TRBV5-6	.	TRBJ1-6	TGTGCCAGCAGCTCGACGGGAAATTCACCCCTCCACTTT	CASSSTGNSPLHF
.	TRBV5-1	.	TRBJ2-1	TGCGCCAGCAGCTCCTTACCAGGGTCCTACAATGAGCAGTTCTTC	CASSSLPGSYNEQFF
TRBD2	TRBV11-2	.	TRBJ2-7	TGTGCCACCTCCCGGGACTACTCCTACGAGCAGTACTTC	CATSRDYSYEQYF
TRBD1	TRBV2	.	TRBJ1-2	TGTGCCAGCACCGGGGGAAGCACAGGGGTTTATGGCTACACCTTC	CASTGGSTGVYGYTF
TRBD1	TRBV5-6	few	TRBJ2-3	TGTGCCAGTACGACAGGGTGGGGCACAGATACGCAGTATTTT	CASTTGWGTDTQYF
TRBD1	TRBV3-1/TRBV3-2	.	TRBJ2-1	TGTGCCAGCAGCCCATGGACAGGCAATGAGCAGTTCTTC	CASSPWTGNEQFF
TRBD1	TRBV7-9	once	TRBJ1-1	TGTGCCAGCAGTACAACAGGGGTAGCGAACACTGAAGCTTTCTTT	CASSTTGVANTEAFF
TRBD1	TRBV15	.	TRBJ1-2	TGTGCCACCAGCCGCGGACAGGGCGGACGTAATGGCTACACCTTC	CATSRGQGGRNGYTF
.	TRBV11-2	.	TRBJ2-1	TGTGCCAGCAGCCCTCGGAGGGGAGAAGGCTATCGGAACAATGAGCAGTTCTTC	CASSPRRGEGYRNNEQFF
.	TRBV7-9	.	TRBJ1-4	TGTGCCATCAGGGCAGCTCGAGGTGAAAAACTGTTTTTT	CAIRAARGEKLFF
TRBD1	TRBV5-5	.	TRBJ2-7	TGTGCCAGCAGCTTGGGAGGCCCGGGACAGCACCTCGAGCAGTACTTC	CASSLGGPGQHLEQYF
TRBD2	TRBV3-1/TRBV3-2	few	TRBJ2-7	TGTGCCAGCAGCCAAGCCACAGCTAGCGGAGCCTTACGAGAGCAGTACTTC	CASSQATASGALREQYF
.	TRBV18	.	TRBJ1-2	TGTGCCAGCTCACAGCAGGGGAATGGCTACACCTTC	CASSQQGNGYTF
TRBD2	TRBV9	.	TRBJ2-1	TGTGCCAGCAGCGTAGGCGTGGGAGGGAAATACAATGAGCAGTTCTTC	CASSVGVGGKYNEQFF
.	TRBV6-5	.	TRBJ2-1	TGTGCCAGCAGTTACTCGGGCCGCTCTGAGTTCAATGAGCAGTTCTTC	CASSYSGRSEFNEQFF
.	TRBV5-1	.	TRBJ1-4	TGCGCCAGCAGCTTGGATCACATTCTGAATGAAAAACTGTTTTTT	CASSLDHILNEKLFF
.	TRBV6-5	.	TRBJ1-1	TGTGCCAGCAGCGGTTTTCCAGGTGAAGCTTTCTTT	CASSGFPGEAFF
TRBD2	TRBV3-1/TRBV3-2	.	TRBJ2-1	TGTGCCAGCAGCCACCATCCCACCCAAACGCGGGGGGGCCTGGGTGAGCAGTTCTTC	CASSHHPTQTRGGLGEQFF
TRBD2	TRBV18	.	TRBJ2-3	TGTGCCAGCTCACAATCCCTAGCGGTCCGCCGCACAGATACGCAGTATTTT	CASSQSLAVRRTDTQYF
TRBD1	TRBV11-2	.	TRBJ1-3	TGTGCCAGCAGACAAGACAGGGGGCTGAGTGGAAACACCATATATTTT	CASRQDRGLSGNTIYF
.	TRBV5-4	.	TRBJ1-3	TGTGCCAGAGACCGGACCTTGGGGCGTCCGCTAAACACCATATATTTT	CARDRTLGRPLNTIYF